One and the same sample provided the 12 T cell receptor beta chains below, sequenced in a study of shared clonotypes between healthy human individuals. The naive CD8 population came from CD45RO-negative cells selected for CCR7, without terminally differentiated effector memory CD45RA+ cells. Here immunoSEQ multiplex PCR was the method, and the copy in TCRdb shows in-frame clones only, minus some. Altogether around 600,000 clones are present, about 98% being singletons, with the ten largest covering roughly 0.29%. Sequenced material: naive CD8+ T cells sorted from blood. These receptors originate from a man aged 25 to 45 in good health.

The chain recombines TRBV7-9 with TRBJ2-5, with 13 bases that match TRBD2. The CDR3 length is 17 residues. Germline CDR1 SEHNR, CDR2 FQNEAQ (reference sequence). Losses at the gene ends were 3 bases for V and 2 bases for J; bases not matched to a gene: 6. The CDR3 protein is CASSFGTSGMDQETQYF. The DNA for the CDR3 is TGTGCCAGCAGCTTCGGGACTAGCGGGATGGATCAAGAGACCCAGTACTTC.

This sequence joins TRBV7-9 and TRBJ2-3; tentative D call: TRBD1 (6 bases). V was clipped by 2 bases and J by 0 bases, with 9 bases between them. Germline-derived CDR1 and CDR2 are SEHNR and FQNEAQ (reference sequence). This CDR3 is built from 15 residues. The CDR3 region is CASSLRQASTDTQYF. The DNA of the CDR3 is TGTGCCAGCAGCTTACGACAGGCTAGCACAGATACGCAGTATTTT.

The chain links TRBV9 to TRBJ2-2; 9 positions match TRBD1. The J segment lost 5 bases and the V segment lost 3 bases, leaving 8 bases of the junction unmatched. There are 16 residues in the CDR3. Germline V CDR1 and CDR2: SGDLS, YYNGEE. DNA for the CDR3: TGTGCCAGCAGCGGGCCGGGACAGGGTCTAACCGGGGAGCTGTTTTTT. It is translated as CASSGPGQGLTGELFF.

The rearrangement uses TRBV7-9 and TRBJ1-2, with a weak D call TRBD1 (5 bases). The CDR3 length is 15 residues. With 0 bases removed from V and 6 bases from J, the gap between germline ends came to 14 bases. In germline, CDR1 is SEHNR, CDR2 FQNEAQ (reference sequence). The CDR3 here is CASSLALQGRNGYTF. The CDR3 DNA sequence: TGTGCCAGCAGCTTAGCGCTCCAGGGACGCAATGGCTACACCTTC. Full variable domain (outside the CDR3, taken from reference TRBV7-9 and TRBJ1-2): DTGVSQNPRHKITKRGQNVTFRCDPISEHNRLYWYRQTLGQGPEFLTYFQNEAQLEKSRLLSDRFSAERPKGSFSTLEIQRTEQGDSAMYLCASSLALQGRNGYTFGSGTRLTVV.

The rearrangement joins TRBV7-9 to TRBJ2-5; a possible D gene is TRBD1 (5 bases). The CDR3 sequence is 12 residues long. V was pared by 6 bases and J by 2 bases, with 7 bases between. CDR1 SEHNR and CDR2 FQNEAQ come from the germline V gene (reference sequence). CDR3 sequence reads: CASRTAQETQYF. The CDR3 nucleotides read TGTGCCAGCAGGACAGCACAAGAGACCCAGTACTTC.

The genes are TRBV2 and TRBJ2-1; D uncertain. In germline, CDR1 is SNHLY, CDR2 FYNNEI. The V end lost 8 bases, the J end lost 11 bases, and 22 bases lay between the germline ends. The CDR3 covers 14 residues. CDR3 amino acids: CASLASVSTMQQFF. DNA of the CDR3: TGTGCCAGCCTCGCGTCGGTCTCTACAATGCAGCAGTTCTTC.

V and J are TRBV4-3 and TRBJ2-7; TRBD2 matches at 9 bases. The ends lost 2 bases at V and 5 bases at J; junction bases unmatched: 7. The germline V gene encodes CDR1 LGHNA and CDR2 YSLEER. The CDR3 covers 15 residues. CDR3 sequence: CASSQTPGLAHEQYF. In nucleotides, the CDR3 is TGCGCCAGCAGCCAAACACCGGGACTAGCACACGAGCAGTACTTC.

The chain has TRBV7-6 and TRBJ1-2; tentatively, D is TRBD1 (6 bases). V was shortened by 3 bases and J by 3 bases, with 20 bases between the two germline ends. Germline assignment: CDR1 SGHVS and CDR2 FNYEAQ. The CDR3 loop spans 17 amino acids. Here the CDR3 DNA reads TGTGCCAGCAGCTTGGCACGAAGCGAGGGGGTCGACTATGGCTACACCTTC. This translates into CASSLARSEGVDYGYTF.

The V call is TRBV14, the J call TRBJ2-5; TRBD1 is a possible D gene (7 bases). Trimming pared 2 bases from V and 7 bases from J, leaving 14 bases between. CDR3 length equals 14 residues. Germline V gives CDR1 SGHDN, CDR2 FVKESK. The chain's CDR3 is CASSQPTGRGTQYF. The CDR3 DNA follows: TGTGCCAGCAGCCAACCGACAGGGCGGGGGACCCAGTACTTC. The full variable domain, in which reference TRBV14 and TRBJ2-5 provide the parts outside the CDR3, is EAGVTQFPSHSVIEKGQTVTLRCDPISGHDNLYWYRRVMGKEIKFLLHFVKESKQDESGMPNNRFLAERTGGTYSTLKVQPAELEDSGVYFCASSQPTGRGTQYFGPGTRLLVL.

The chain joins TRBV4-1 to TRBJ2-1, with D possibly matching TRBD2 (6 bases). CDR1 and CDR2 from the germline V gene are MGHRA and YSYEKL. The CDR3 totals 15 residues. The V end was cut by 4 bases, the J end by 4 bases, with 14 bases between. CDR3 sequence: CASSRSGETYNEQFF. For the CDR3, the DNA is TGCGCCAGCAGCCGCTCGGGAGAAACTTACAATGAGCAGTTCTTC.

The chain has TRBV27 and TRBJ2-3; 9 nucleotides line up with TRBD2. Per the germline V gene, CDR1 is MNHEY and CDR2 is SMNVEV (reference sequence). V shed 2 bases, J shed 3 bases, and the junction held 3 bases outside the gene matches. This CDR3 has 15 amino acids. CDR3 DNA sequence: TGTGCCAGCAGTTTAGGTAGCGGGAGAACAGATACGCAGTATTTT. It is translated as CASSLGSGRTDTQYF.

The chain has TRBV30 and TRBJ1-1; D remains unclear. V lost 2 bases to trimming and J lost 0 bases, with 4 bases between them. The germline V gene has CDR1 GTSNPN and CDR2 SVGIG (reference sequence). This CDR3 is 12 amino acids long. Here the CDR3 reads CAWSSVNTEAFF. CDR3 sequence (DNA): TGTGCCTGGAGTTCTGTGAACACTGAAGCTTTCTTT.